Presented here are 11 T cell receptor beta chains from one specimen sequenced in a study of radiotherapy plus CTLA-4 blockade in lung cancer. TCRdb's copy holds only in-frame clones and misses some; the assay was immunoSEQ multiplex PCR. The table records 39,000 or so clones, about 73% of them present only once. Here the sequenced sample was peripheral blood, taken from a patient treated with radiotherapy plus ipilimumab. Source of these receptors: a human donor with non-small cell lung cancer who had stable disease on radiotherapy plus ipilimumab.

This chain joins TRBV6-5 and TRBJ1-1, with D possibly matching TRBD1 (5 bases). The germline V gene has CDR1 MNHEY and CDR2 SVGAGI. This CDR3 is built from 15 residues. Trimming left V 7 bases short and J 3 bases short, with 18 bases between. CDR3 nucleotides: TGTGCCAGCACCCTCGGGACCCTCCCTGACACTGAAGCTTTCTTT. Its protein is CASTLGTLPDTEAFF.

The chain carries TRBV14 and TRBJ1-5, with a tentative D call TRBD1 (5 bases). V was clipped by 4 bases and J by 4 bases, with 11 bases between them. The CDR3 covers 14 residues. Germline V lookup: CDR1 SGHDN, CDR2 FVKESK. CDR3 DNA: TGTGCCAGCAGCCTAACGGGGGGGAATCAGCCCCAGCATTTT. The encoded protein is CASSLTGGNQPQHF.

The chain joins TRBV7-2 to TRBJ2-1; no firm D call. This CDR3 is 11 amino acids long. The ends were cut back, 7 bases at V and 0 bases at J, with 1 base in the middle. Germline values: CDR1 SGHTA, CDR2 FQGNSA. CDR3 region: CASTSYNEQFF. The CDR3 bases are TGTGCCAGCACCTCCTACAATGAGCAGTTCTTC.

This clone was counted only a few times. This chain connects TRBV10-3 to TRBJ2-1; TRBD1 might be the D (6 bases). The CDR3 is 13 residues long. Germline-derived CDR1 and CDR2 are ENHRY and SYGVKD. With 4 bases removed from V and 10 bases from J, the gap between germline ends came to 14 bases. The CDR3, as DNA: TGTGCCATCAGTGGAAGGGACAATGGGGAGCAGTTCTTC. The encoded protein is CAISGRDNGEQFF.

There are a few counts of this clone. The rearrangement joins TRBV5-5 to TRBJ1-3; TRBD1 might be the D (5 bases). This CDR3 has 15 residues. V was shortened by 3 bases and J by 1 base, with 11 bases between the two germline ends. Germline values: CDR1 SGHKS, CDR2 YYEKEE (reference sequence). DNA of the CDR3: TGTGCCAGCAGCTCGATAACAGGATCTGGAAACACCATATATTTT. Encoded protein: CASSSITGSGNTIYF.

V and J are TRBV2 and TRBJ2-7, with D uncertain. Trimming pared 10 bases from V and 0 bases from J, leaving 19 bases between. The CDR3 has 15 amino acids. Per germline, CDR1 SNHLY and CDR2 FYNNEI. The CDR3 DNA reads as TGTGCCACCACCCCCCGCGCCGAAAGCTCCTACGAGCAGTACTTC. Protein sequence: CATTPRAESSYEQYF.

V usage is TRBV29-1 and J usage is TRBJ1-2, with D unresolved. With 5 bases removed from V and 4 bases from J, the gap between germline ends came to 5 bases. Germline V gene lookup returns CDR1 SQVTM and CDR2 ANQGSEA. This CDR3 has 10 residues. The chain's CDR3 is CSVQSYGYTF. The CDR3, as DNA: TGCAGCGTTCAGTCCTATGGCTACACCTTC.

The chain links TRBV11-2 to TRBJ2-3, with D possibly called TRBD1 or TRBD2 (6 bases each). V shed 5 bases and J shed 1 base, with 13 bases lying between them. In germline, CDR1 is SGHAT, CDR2 FQNNGV. The CDR3 runs 15 residues. The chain's CDR3 is CASSRWGAGTDTQYF. DNA of the CDR3: TGTGCCAGCAGCAGATGGGGGGCCGGCACAGATACGCAGTATTTT.

DNA of the CDR3: TGCGCCAGCAGCTTCTACCAAGAGACCCAGTACTTC. Protein product: CASSFYQETQYF. The chain has TRBV5-1 and TRBJ2-5, with D hard to call. Trimming took off 2 bases at V and 0 bases at J, with 2 bases between the two ends. Germline CDR1 SGHRS, CDR2 YFSETQ. The CDR3 covers 12 residues.

The rearrangement uses TRBV11-3 and TRBJ2-3, with 10 nucleotides matching TRBD1. This CDR3 comprises 16 residues. The V gene's germline CDR1 is SGHNT and CDR2 YENEEA. V lost 4 bases and J lost 0; bases outside the gene matches: 4. CDR3 bases: TGTGCCAGCAGCTCCGGGACAGGGGCTAGCACAGATACGCAGTATTTT. Translating it yields CASSSGTGASTDTQYF.

The rearrangement joins TRBV28 to TRBJ1-2; TRBD1 aligns across 8 bases. Germline V gene lookup returns CDR1 MDHEN and CDR2 SYDVKM. J was trimmed by 7 bases and V by 4 bases; bases with no gene match: 5. This CDR3 is built from 13 residues. CDR3 in amino acids: CASSSGGAGGYTF. CDR3 bases: TGTGCCAGCAGTTCAGGGGGCGCGGGTGGCTACACCTTC.